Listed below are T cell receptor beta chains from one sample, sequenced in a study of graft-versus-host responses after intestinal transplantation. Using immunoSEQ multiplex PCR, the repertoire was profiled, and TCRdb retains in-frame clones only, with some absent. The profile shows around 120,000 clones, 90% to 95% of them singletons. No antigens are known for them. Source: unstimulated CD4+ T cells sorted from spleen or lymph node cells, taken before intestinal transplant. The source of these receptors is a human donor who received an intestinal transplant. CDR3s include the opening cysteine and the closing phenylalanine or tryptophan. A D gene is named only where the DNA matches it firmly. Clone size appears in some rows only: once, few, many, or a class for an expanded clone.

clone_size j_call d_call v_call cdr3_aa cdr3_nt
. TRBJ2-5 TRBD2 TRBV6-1 CASSEAPPGLAGGYHTETQYF TGTGCCAGCAGTGAAGCGCCCCCGGGACTAGCGGGAGGGTACCACACGGAGACCCAGTACTTC
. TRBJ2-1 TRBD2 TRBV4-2 CASSQRGGTSGYNEQFF TGTGCCAGCAGCCAGCGAGGCGGGACTAGCGGATACAATGAGCAGTTCTTC
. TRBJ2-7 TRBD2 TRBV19 CASRETGTSALGGQYF TGTGCCAGTAGGGAGACCGGGACTAGCGCCCTGGGAGGGCAGTACTTC
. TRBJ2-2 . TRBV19 CASTRGSMHGTGELFF TGTGCCAGTACTAGAGGGTCGATGCATGGCACCGGGGAGCTGTTTTTT
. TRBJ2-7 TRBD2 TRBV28 CASKPQKRTSGKYEQYF TGTGCCAGCAAACCCCAAAAGAGGACTAGCGGAAAATACGAGCAGTACTTC
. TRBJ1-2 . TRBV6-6 CASSYGGRSYGYTF TGTGCCAGCAGTTACGGGGGGAGATCCTATGGCTACACCTTC
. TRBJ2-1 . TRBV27 CASTRGHNEQFF TGTGCCAGCACGAGAGGCCACAATGAGCAGTTCTTC
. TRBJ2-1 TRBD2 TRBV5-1 CASSTSPGGPYNEQFF TGCGCCAGCAGCACGTCGCCGGGGGGACCTTACAATGAGCAGTTCTTC
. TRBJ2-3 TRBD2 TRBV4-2 CASSQGAGGVDTQYF TGTGCCAGCAGCCAAGGGGCGGGAGGGGTAGATACGCAGTATTTT
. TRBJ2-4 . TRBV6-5 CASSYGGRHKNIQYF TGTGCCAGCAGTTATGGTGGCAGACACAAAAACATTCAGTACTTC
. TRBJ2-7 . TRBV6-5 CASSRTRDSYEQYF TGTGCCAGCAGCAGAACCAGGGATTCCTACGAGCAGTACTTC
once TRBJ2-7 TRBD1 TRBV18 CASSPWDSSYEQYF TGTGCCAGCTCACCATGGGACAGTTCCTACGAGCAGTACTTC
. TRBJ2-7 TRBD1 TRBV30 CAWSGQGGSYEQYF TGTGCCTGGAGTGGACAGGGGGGCTCCTACGAGCAGTACTTC
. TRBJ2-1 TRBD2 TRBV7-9 CASSLVLGGLAAYNEQFF TGTGCCAGCAGCTTAGTTCTGGGCGGACTAGCGGCGTACAATGAGCAGTTCTTC
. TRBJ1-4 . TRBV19 CASSSGTPGEKLFF TGTGCCAGTAGTTCCGGGACGCCCGGGGAAAAACTGTTTTTT
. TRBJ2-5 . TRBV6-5 CASRRFWGSETQYF TGTGCCAGCAGAAGGTTTTGGGGGAGTGAGACCCAGTACTTC
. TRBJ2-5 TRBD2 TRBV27 CASSLSPSGMVQETQYF TGTGCCAGCAGTTTATCGCCTAGCGGGATGGTCCAAGAGACCCAGTACTTC
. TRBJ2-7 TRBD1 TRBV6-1 CASSAYRGPTYEQYF TGTGCCAGCAGTGCCTACAGGGGTCCTACCTACGAGCAGTACTTC
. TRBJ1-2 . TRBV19 CASSRPGAQANYGYTF TGTGCCAGTTCCCGTCCAGGGGCCCAAGCTAACTATGGCTACACCTTC
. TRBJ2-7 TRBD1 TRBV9 CASSAGDREYYEQYF TGTGCCAGCAGCGCTGGGGACAGGGAATACTACGAGCAGTACTTC
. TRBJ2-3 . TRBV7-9 CASSLAVDTQYF TGTGCCAGCAGCTTAGCGGTAGATACGCAGTATTTT
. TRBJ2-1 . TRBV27 CASILRGKQFF TGTGCCAGCATCCTGCGGGGAAAGCAGTTCTTC
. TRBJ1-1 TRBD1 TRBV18 CASSPQGAGNTEAFF TGTGCCAGCTCACCACAGGGGGCGGGCAACACTGAAGCTTTCTTT
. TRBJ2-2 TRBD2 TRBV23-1 CASSRGERSGELFF TGCGCCAGCAGCCGGGGGGAGCGGAGCGGGGAGCTGTTTTTT
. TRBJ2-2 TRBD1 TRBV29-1 CSADRAAGTGELFF TGCAGCGCTGACAGGGCGGCGGGCACCGGGGAGCTGTTTTTT
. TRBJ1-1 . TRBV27 CASSLLHGVNTEAFF TGTGCCAGCAGTTTATTACACGGAGTGAACACTGAAGCTTTCTTT
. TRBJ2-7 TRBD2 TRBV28 CASSPWEGGYEQYF TGTGCCAGCAGTCCCTGGGAGGGTGGGTACGAGCAGTACTTC
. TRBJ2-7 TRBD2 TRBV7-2 CASSLRTSGRYEQYF TGTGCCAGCAGCTTACGAACTAGCGGGAGATACGAGCAGTACTTC